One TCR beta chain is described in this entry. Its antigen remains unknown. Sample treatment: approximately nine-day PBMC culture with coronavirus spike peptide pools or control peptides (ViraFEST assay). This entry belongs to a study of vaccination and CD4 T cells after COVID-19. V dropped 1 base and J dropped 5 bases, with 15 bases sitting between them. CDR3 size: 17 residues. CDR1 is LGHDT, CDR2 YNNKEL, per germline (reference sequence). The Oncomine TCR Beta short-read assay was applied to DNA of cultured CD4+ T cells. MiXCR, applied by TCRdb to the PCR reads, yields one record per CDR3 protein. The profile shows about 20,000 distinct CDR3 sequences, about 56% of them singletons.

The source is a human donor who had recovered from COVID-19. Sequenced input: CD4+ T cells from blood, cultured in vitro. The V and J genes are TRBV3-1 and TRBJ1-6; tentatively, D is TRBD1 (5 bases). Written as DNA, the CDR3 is TGTGCCAGCAGCCAAGGGGGGACTGCAACCAATAATTCACCCCTCCACTTT. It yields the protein CASSQGGTATNNSPLHF. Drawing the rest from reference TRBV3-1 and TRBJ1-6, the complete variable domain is DTAVSQTPKYLVTQMGNDKSIKCEQNLGHDTMYWYKQDSKKFLKIMFSYNNKELIINETVPNRFSPKSPDKAHLNLHINSLELGDSAVYFCASSQGGTATNNSPLHFGNGTRLTVT.